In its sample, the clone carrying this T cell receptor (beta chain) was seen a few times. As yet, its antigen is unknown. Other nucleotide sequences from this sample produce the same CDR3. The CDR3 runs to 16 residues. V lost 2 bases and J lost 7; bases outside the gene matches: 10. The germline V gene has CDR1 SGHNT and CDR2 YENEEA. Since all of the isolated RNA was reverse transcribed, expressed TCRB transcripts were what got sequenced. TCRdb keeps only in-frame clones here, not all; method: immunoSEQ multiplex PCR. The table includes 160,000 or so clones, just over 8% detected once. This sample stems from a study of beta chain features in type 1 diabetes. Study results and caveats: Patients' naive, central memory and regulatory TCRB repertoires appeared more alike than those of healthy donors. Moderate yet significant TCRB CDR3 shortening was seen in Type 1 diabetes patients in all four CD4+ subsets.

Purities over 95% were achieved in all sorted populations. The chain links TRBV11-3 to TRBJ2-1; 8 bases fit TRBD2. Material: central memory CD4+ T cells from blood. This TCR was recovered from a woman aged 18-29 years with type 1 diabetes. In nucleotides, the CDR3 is TGTGCCAGCAGCTTATTTGGACTAGCCGGCGGGAATGAGCAGTTCTTC. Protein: CASSLFGLAGGNEQFF.